The 26 T cell receptor beta chains presented below share a single source sample, sequenced in a study of OX40 agonist ivuxolimab in advanced cancers. TCRdb's copy holds only in-frame clones and misses some; the assay was immunoSEQ multiplex PCR. The table has about 70,000 clones, about 89% seen once. Specimen: CD4+ or CD8+ T cells sorted from blood, collected in a trial of the OX40 agonist ivuxolimab. These receptors originate from an adult with an advanced solid tumor such as melanoma, head and neck, liver or kidney cancer.

The chain carries TRBV4-1 and TRBJ2-1; TRBD2 matches 13 bases. The V gene end was trimmed by 1 base and the J gene end by 9 bases; junction bases not matched to a gene: 6. The CDR3 runs 16 residues. The V gene's germline CDR1 is MGHRA and CDR2 YSYEKL. The CDR3 is CASSQGTSGGRAEQFF. CDR3 DNA sequence: TGCGCCAGCAGCCAAGGGACTAGCGGGGGTCGCGCTGAGCAGTTCTTC.

The chain combines TRBV7-9 with TRBJ2-5, with a weak D call TRBD2 (5 bases). In germline, CDR1 is SEHNR, CDR2 FQNEAQ (reference sequence). CDR3 length equals 15 residues. The V gene lost 2 bases and the J gene lost 2 bases, with 12 bases spanning the gap. The CDR3 loop is CASSLYPSRQETQYF. Written as DNA, the CDR3 is TGTGCCAGCAGCTTATACCCTAGCCGTCAAGAGACCCAGTACTTC.

The chain has TRBV7-2 and TRBJ2-3, with a tentative D call TRBD1 (6 bases). CDR1 and CDR2 (germline): SGHTA, FQGNSA. The V end lost 3 bases, the J end lost 2 bases, and 15 bases lay between the germline ends. The CDR3 spans 16 residues. Here the CDR3 reads CASSFPPGQITDTQYF. CDR3 bases: TGTGCCAGCAGCTTCCCTCCGGGACAAATCACAGATACGCAGTATTTT.

This chain joins TRBV27 and TRBJ2-2, with D perhaps TRBD2 (5 bases). Trimming left V 7 bases short and J 4 bases short, with 13 bases between. Germline CDR1 is MNHEY and CDR2 is SMNVEV (reference sequence). The CDR3 runs to 14 residues. DNA of the CDR3: TGTGCCAGCAAAAGGGTGGGAGCCACCGGGGAGCTGTTTTTT. This translates into CASKRVGATGELFF.

The gene calls are TRBV12-5 and TRBJ2-7; the D gene is possibly TRBD2 (7 bases). CDR1 and CDR2 (germline): LGHNT, FRNRAP. Trimming removed 8 bases at V and 6 bases at J, with 26 bases between. The CDR3 contains 16 residues. In DNA, the CDR3 is TGTGCTAGTTCTCGCTACCGGGACGGGGGGCACGGCGAGCAGTACTTC. Encoded protein: CASSRYRDGGHGEQYF.

The chain recombines TRBV5-1 with TRBJ2-1, with 10 positions matching TRBD2. Trimming removed 1 base from V and 7 bases from J; junction bases left unmatched: 8. This CDR3 has 16 amino acids. Germline-derived CDR1 and CDR2 are SGHRS and YFSETQ. Here the CDR3 DNA reads TGCGCCAGCAGCTTGACTCTAGCGGGAGTTGGGAATGAGCAGTTCTTC. This codes for CASSLTLAGVGNEQFF.

The rearrangement links TRBV6-5 to TRBJ2-6; D is uncertain. The length of the CDR3 is 15 residues. Trimming stripped 5 bases from V and 1 base from J, with 9 bases between. CDR1 and CDR2 from the germline V gene are MNHEY and SVGAGI. In DNA form, the CDR3 reads TGTGCCAGCAGTATGGCATCATCTGGGGCCAACGTCCTGACTTTC. This gives the protein CASSMASSGANVLTF.

This clone was seen more than once but under ten times. This chain connects TRBV11-3 to TRBJ2-3; unclear D gene. The CDR3 length is 13 residues. V lost 1 base and J 4 bases, leaving 6 bases between the germline ends. The V gene's germline CDR1 is SGHNT and CDR2 YENEEA. CDR3 coding DNA: TGTGCCAGCAGCTTAGGTGGGCCAGATACGCAGTATTTT. It codes for CASSLGGPDTQYF.

The chain recombines TRBV19 with TRBJ1-2; a possible D gene is TRBD1 (5 bases). Trimming removed 8 bases at V and 0 bases at J, with 10 bases between. Germline V gene data show CDR1 as LNHDA and CDR2 as SQIVND (reference sequence). The CDR3 sequence is 13 residues long. Written as DNA, the CDR3 is TGTGCCAGTTGTCCAGGGCCTAACTATGGCTACACCTTC. Residues: CASCPGPNYGYTF.

This clone was detected once. The chain combines TRBV7-6 with TRBJ1-1; D remains unclear. There are 16 residues in the CDR3. The V and J ends lost 5 bases and 5 bases respectively, with 21 bases between them. Germline V gene lookup returns CDR1 SGHVS and CDR2 FNYEAQ. DNA for the CDR3: TGTGCCAGCAGCCTCACGCCTCAGCAAGGTGAAACTGAAGCTTTCTTT. This translates into CASSLTPQQGETEAFF. Filled out from reference TRBV7-6 and TRBJ1-1, the complete variable domain reads GAGVSQSPRYKVTKRGQDVALRCDPISGHVSLYWYRQALGQGPEFLTYFNYEAQQDKSGLPNDRFSAERPEGSISTLTIQRTEQRDSAMYRCASSLTPQQGETEAFFGQGTRLTVV.

The rearrangement links TRBV5-1 to TRBJ2-7; D is unclear. Trimming removed 3 bases at V and 2 bases at J, with 12 bases between. The CDR3 runs 14 residues. CDR1 SGHRS and CDR2 YFSETQ come from the germline V gene. The CDR3 sequence: CASSSPRTPYEQYF. The CDR3 DNA sequence: TGCGCCAGCAGCTCCCCACGAACACCCTACGAGCAGTACTTC. The variable domain in full, with the rest retrieved from reference TRBV5-1 and TRBJ2-7, is KAGVTQTPRYLIKTRGQQVTLSCSPISGHRSVSWYQQTPGQGLQFLFEYFSETQRNKGNFPGRFSGRQFSNSRSEMNVSTLELGDSALYLCASSSPRTPYEQYFGPGTRLTVT.

By frequency in the sample, this clone is medium-sized. This rearrangement joins TRBV5-1 to TRBJ2-6; tentatively, D is TRBD2 (5 bases). The germline CDR1 and CDR2 sequences are SGHRS and YFSETQ. CDR3 size: 16 residues. Trimming pared 0 bases from V and 2 bases from J, leaving 9 bases between. Here the CDR3 reads CASSLGQEAGANVLTF. The CDR3 DNA follows: TGCGCCAGCAGCTTGGGGCAGGAGGCTGGGGCCAACGTCCTGACTTTC.

This chain links TRBV2 with TRBJ2-7; D perhaps matches TRBD2 (5 bases). CDR1 is SNHLY, CDR2 FYNNEI, per germline. The V gene lost 6 bases and the J gene lost 7 bases, with 16 bases spanning the gap. The CDR3 is made up of 13 amino acids. This CDR3 is CASRVGLSGEQYF. The CDR3 DNA is TGTGCCAGCAGAGTTGGACTTTCCGGAGAGCAGTACTTC.

This chain uses TRBV4-2 with TRBJ1-5; 7 bases agree with TRBD1. Germline trimming cut 2 bases from V and 0 bases from J; bases unmatched to any gene: 1. Germline V gene data show CDR1 as LGHNA and CDR2 as YNFKEQ. The CDR3 has 15 amino acids. CDR3 bases: TGTGCCAGCAGCCAAAGACAGGGTAGCAATCAGCCCCAGCATTTT. Amino acids: CASSQRQGSNQPQHF.

The chain joins TRBV19 to TRBJ1-4; the match to TRBD1 covers 10 bases. The junction had 6 bases not matched to a gene; V was cut back by 5 bases and J by 6 bases. The CDR3 is made up of 15 amino acids. Germline lookup yields CDR1 LNHDA and CDR2 SQIVND (reference sequence). CDR3 region: CASSHDRGRDEKLFF. For the CDR3, the DNA is TGTGCCAGTAGTCATGACAGGGGGCGCGATGAAAAACTGTTTTTT.

This clone was seen more than once but under ten times. The chain uses TRBV7-9 and TRBJ1-1; D ambiguous. Deletions cut 0 bases from V and 1 base from J, with 3 bases between. Germline loops: CDR1 SEHNR, CDR2 FQNEAQ (reference sequence). This CDR3 comprises 13 residues. In nucleotides, the CDR3 is TGTGCCAGCAGCTTAGCAGGGAACACTGAAGCTTTCTTT. Translated, it gives CASSLAGNTEAFF.

This rearrangement joins TRBV19 to TRBJ1-1; D not certain. Germline CDR1 LNHDA, CDR2 SQIVND (reference sequence). The CDR3 sequence is 12 residues long. The V gene lost 8 bases and the J gene lost 7 bases, with 14 bases spanning the gap. The chain's CDR3 is CASGKFTVEAFF. DNA of the CDR3: TGTGCCAGTGGCAAGTTTACGGTTGAAGCTTTCTTT.

The V gene is TRBV30, the J gene TRBJ2-5, with 8 positions matching TRBD2. Germline CDR1 and CDR2: GTSNPN and SVGIG (reference sequence). Trimming cost V 1 base and J 3 bases; bases outside gene matches: 1. CDR3 length equals 13 residues. CDR3 DNA sequence: TGTGCCTGGAGTGAACTAGCGGAAGAGACCCAGTACTTC. Translated, it gives CAWSELAEETQYF.

The chain links TRBV19 to TRBJ1-1, with a weak D call TRBD1 (5 bases). This CDR3 has 14 amino acids. Germline values: CDR1 LNHDA, CDR2 SQIVND (reference sequence). V was shortened by 0 bases and J by 4 bases, with 9 bases between the two germline ends. CDR3 protein: CASSIDRASTEAFF. The CDR3 nucleotides read TGTGCCAGTAGTATAGACAGGGCGAGCACTGAAGCTTTCTTT.

The gene calls are TRBV25-1 and TRBJ1-3, with D perhaps matching TRBD1 (6 bases). With 2 bases removed from V and 2 bases from J, the gap between germline ends came to 10 bases. Per the germline V gene, CDR1 is MGHDK and CDR2 is SYGVNS. The CDR3 is made up of 15 amino acids. CDR3 sequence reads: CASSEAGGPGNTIYF. The CDR3 nucleotides read TGTGCCAGCAGTGAAGCGGGGGGCCCTGGAAACACCATATATTTT.

This clone has just a few counts. Other DNA sequences in this specimen translate into the identical CDR3. The chain recombines TRBV11-2 with TRBJ2-1; 8 positions agree with TRBD2. Trimming took 1 base from V and 5 from J; bases not matched to a gene: 4. There are 15 residues in the CDR3. The germline V gene encodes CDR1 SGHAT and CDR2 FQNNGV. The DNA of the CDR3 is TGTGCCAGCAGCTTAGCTAGCGGGTTTAACAATGAGCAGTTCTTC. Translating gives CASSLASGFNNEQFF.

The chain carries TRBV18 and TRBJ2-5; D is unclear. The end of the DNA is better explained by TRBJ2-7, so the J call may be wrong. The CDR3 runs 14 residues. Germline V gene data show CDR1 as KGHSH and CDR2 as LQKENI. The chain's CDR3 is CASSPPQSRGEQYF. DNA of the CDR3: TGTGCCAGCTCACCACCGCAGTCCAGAGGCGAGCAGTACTTC.

The chain has TRBV6-1 and TRBJ2-7; 8 bases fit TRBD2. This CDR3 has 14 amino acids. Germline V gene lookup returns CDR1 MNHNS and CDR2 SASEGT. Trimming took 2 bases from V and 7 from J; bases not matched to a gene: 7. CDR3 in amino acids: CASSERRGAREQYF. The CDR3 DNA sequence: TGTGCCAGCAGTGAACGGCGGGGGGCGCGAGAGCAGTACTTC.

This chain links TRBV5-6 with TRBJ2-2; D uncertain. CDR1 SGHDT and CDR2 YYEEEE come from the germline V gene. This CDR3 has 15 amino acids. Trimming cost V 4 bases and J 1 base, with 11 bases left between them. Here the CDR3 reads CASSPLGWNTGELFF. CDR3 bases: TGTGCCAGCAGCCCCTTGGGGTGGAACACCGGGGAGCTGTTTTTT.

The genes are TRBV27 and TRBJ1-5; TRBD1 is a possible D gene (6 bases). Germline-derived CDR1 and CDR2 are MNHEY and SMNVEV (reference sequence). The CDR3 runs 18 residues. The V end lost 6 bases, the J end lost 0 bases, and 21 bases lay between the germline ends. The CDR3 nucleotides are TGTGCCAGCAGCCCAGATCGGTCGGACAGATATAGCAATCAGCCCCAGCATTTT. Translated: CASSPDRSDRYSNQPQHF.

This chain joins TRBV6-5 and TRBJ1-1; 11 positions match TRBD1. Germline V CDR1 and CDR2: MNHEY, SVGAGI. The ends lost 8 bases at V and 4 bases at J; junction bases unmatched: 9. This CDR3 has 15 amino acids. CDR3 nucleotide sequence: TGTGCCAGCCGAAGGACAGGGGGCGCCGGCACTGAAGCTTTCTTT. Translating it yields CASRRTGGAGTEAFF.